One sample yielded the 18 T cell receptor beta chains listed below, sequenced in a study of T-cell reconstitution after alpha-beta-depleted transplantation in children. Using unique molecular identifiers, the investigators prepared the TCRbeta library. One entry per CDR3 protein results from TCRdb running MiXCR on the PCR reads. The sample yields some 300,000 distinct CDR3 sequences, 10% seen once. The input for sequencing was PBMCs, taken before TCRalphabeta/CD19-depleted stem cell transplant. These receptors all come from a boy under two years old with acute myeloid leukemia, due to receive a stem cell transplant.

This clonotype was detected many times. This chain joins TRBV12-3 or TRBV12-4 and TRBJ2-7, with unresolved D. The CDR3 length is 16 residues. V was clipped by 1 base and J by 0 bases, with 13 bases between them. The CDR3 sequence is CASSLGQAPLSYEQYF. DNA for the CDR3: TGTGCCAGCAGTTTAGGGCAGGCGCCCCTCTCCTACGAGCAGTACTTC.

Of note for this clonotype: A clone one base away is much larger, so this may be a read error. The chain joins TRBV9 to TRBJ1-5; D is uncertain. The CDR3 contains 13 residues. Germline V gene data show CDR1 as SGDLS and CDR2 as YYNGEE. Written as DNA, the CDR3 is TGTGCCATCAGCGTAGACTGGAATCAGCCCCAGCATTTT. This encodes CAISVDWNQPQHF.

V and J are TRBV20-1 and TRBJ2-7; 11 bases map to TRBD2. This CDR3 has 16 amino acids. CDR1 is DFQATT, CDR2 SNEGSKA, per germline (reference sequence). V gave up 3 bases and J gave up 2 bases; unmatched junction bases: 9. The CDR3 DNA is TGCAGTGCTAGCCCTCGAACTAGCGGGGGAACCTACGAGCAGTACTTC. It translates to CSASPRTSGGTYEQYF.

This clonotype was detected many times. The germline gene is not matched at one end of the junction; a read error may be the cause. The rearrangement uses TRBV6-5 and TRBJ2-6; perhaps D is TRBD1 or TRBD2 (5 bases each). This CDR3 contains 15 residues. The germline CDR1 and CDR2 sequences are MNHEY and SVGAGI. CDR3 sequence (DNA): TGTGGCAGCAGTTTAGGGACGTTCGGGGCCAACGTCCTGACTTTC. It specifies CGSSLGTFGANVLTF.

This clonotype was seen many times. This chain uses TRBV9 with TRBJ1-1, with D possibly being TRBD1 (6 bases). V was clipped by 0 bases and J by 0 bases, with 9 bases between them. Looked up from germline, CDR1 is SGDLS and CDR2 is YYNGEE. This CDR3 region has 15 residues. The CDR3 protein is CASSVEGDMNTEAFF. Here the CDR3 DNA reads TGTGCCAGCAGCGTAGAAGGGGACATGAACACTGAAGCTTTCTTT.

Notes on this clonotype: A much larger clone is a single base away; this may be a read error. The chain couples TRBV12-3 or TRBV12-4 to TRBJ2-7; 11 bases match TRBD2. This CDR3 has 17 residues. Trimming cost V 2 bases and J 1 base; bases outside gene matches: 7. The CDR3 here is CASSLILLAGDSYEQYF. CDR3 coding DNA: TGTGCCAGCAGTTTAATACTACTAGCGGGGGATTCCTACGAGCAGTACTTC.

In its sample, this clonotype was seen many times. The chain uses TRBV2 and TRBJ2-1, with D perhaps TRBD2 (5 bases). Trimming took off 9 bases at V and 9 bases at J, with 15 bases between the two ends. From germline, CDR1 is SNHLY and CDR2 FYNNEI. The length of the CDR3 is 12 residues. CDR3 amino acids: CARDKLEGEQFF. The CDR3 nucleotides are TGTGCCAGGGATAAACTAGAGGGTGAGCAGTTCTTC. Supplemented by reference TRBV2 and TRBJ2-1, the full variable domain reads EPEVTQTPSHQVTQMGQEVILRCVPISNHLYFYWYRQILGQKVEFLVSFYNNEISEKSEIFDDQFSVERPDGSNFTLKIRSTKLEDSAMYFCARDKLEGEQFFGPGTRLTVL.

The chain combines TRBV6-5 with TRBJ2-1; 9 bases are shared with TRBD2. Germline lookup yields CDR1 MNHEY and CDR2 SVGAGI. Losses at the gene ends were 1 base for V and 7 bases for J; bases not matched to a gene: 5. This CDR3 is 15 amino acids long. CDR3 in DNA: TGTGCCAGCAGTTACTTAGCGGGGGTAGGGAATGAGCAGTTCTTC. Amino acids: CASSYLAGVGNEQFF.

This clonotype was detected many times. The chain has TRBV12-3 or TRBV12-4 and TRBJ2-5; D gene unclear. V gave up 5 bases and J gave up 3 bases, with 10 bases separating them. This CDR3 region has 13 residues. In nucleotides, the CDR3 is TGTGCCAGCAGTCCTAAATGGGAAGAGACCCAGTACTTC. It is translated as CASSPKWEETQYF.

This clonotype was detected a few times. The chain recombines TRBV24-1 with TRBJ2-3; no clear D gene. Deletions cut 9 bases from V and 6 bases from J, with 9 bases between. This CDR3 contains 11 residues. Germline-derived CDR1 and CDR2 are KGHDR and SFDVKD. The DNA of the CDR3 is TGTGCCACCCTCTATCAGGATACGCAGTATTTT. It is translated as CATLYQDTQYF.

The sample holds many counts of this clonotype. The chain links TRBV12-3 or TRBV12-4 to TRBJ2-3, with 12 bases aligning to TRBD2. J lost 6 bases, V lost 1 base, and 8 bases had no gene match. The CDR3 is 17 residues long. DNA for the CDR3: TGTGCCAGCAGTTTAGGGGCTAGCGGGGGGGCCATGGATACGCAGTATTTT. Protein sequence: CASSLGASGGAMDTQYF.

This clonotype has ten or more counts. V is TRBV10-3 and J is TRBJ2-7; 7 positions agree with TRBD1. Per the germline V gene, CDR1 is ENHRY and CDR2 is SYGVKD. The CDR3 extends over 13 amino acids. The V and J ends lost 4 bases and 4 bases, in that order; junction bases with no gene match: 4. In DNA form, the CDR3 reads TGTGCCATCAGTGTGGGGACAGCTTACGAGCAGTACTTC. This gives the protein CAISVGTAYEQYF.

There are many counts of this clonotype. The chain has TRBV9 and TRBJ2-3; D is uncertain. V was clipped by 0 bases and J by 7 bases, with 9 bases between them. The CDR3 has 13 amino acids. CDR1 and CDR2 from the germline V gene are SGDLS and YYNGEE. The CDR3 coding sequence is TGTGCCAGCAGCGTAGACATGGGAAATACGCAGTATTTT. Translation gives CASSVDMGNTQYF.

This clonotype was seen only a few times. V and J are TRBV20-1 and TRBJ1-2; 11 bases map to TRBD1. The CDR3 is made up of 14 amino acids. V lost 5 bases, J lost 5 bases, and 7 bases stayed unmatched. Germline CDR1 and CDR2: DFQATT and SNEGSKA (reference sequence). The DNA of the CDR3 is TGCAGTGCTGTCGGACAGGGGGCGAAGTATGGCTACACCTTC. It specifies CSAVGQGAKYGYTF.

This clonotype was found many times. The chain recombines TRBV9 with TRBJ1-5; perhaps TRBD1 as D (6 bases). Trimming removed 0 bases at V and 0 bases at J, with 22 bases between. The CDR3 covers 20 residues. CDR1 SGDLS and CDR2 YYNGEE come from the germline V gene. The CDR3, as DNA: TGTGCCAGCAGCGTAGTAGGGGGACATGATTTAGGGTATAGCAATCAGCCCCAGCATTTT. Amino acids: CASSVVGGHDLGYSNQPQHF.

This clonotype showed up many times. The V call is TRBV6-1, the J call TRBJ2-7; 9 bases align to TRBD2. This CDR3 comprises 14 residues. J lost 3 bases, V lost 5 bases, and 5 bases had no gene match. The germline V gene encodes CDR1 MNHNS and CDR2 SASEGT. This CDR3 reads CASSPLAGLYEQYF. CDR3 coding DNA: TGTGCCAGCAGTCCCCTAGCGGGACTCTACGAGCAGTACTTC.

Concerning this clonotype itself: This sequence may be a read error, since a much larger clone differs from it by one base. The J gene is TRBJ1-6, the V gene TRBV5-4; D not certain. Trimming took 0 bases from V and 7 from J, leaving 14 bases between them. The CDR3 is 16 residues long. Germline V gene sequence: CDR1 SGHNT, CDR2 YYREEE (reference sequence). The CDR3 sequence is CASSLAAGSPNSPLHF. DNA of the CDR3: TGTGCCAGCAGCTTGGCGGCGGGGTCACCGAATTCACCCCTCCACTTT.

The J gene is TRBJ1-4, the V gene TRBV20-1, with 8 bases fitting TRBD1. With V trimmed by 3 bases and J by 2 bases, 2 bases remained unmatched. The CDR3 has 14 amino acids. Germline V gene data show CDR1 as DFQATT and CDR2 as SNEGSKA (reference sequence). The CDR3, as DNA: TGCAGTGCTAGGTCAGGGGGCACTAATGAAAAACTGTTTTTT. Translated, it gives CSARSGGTNEKLFF.